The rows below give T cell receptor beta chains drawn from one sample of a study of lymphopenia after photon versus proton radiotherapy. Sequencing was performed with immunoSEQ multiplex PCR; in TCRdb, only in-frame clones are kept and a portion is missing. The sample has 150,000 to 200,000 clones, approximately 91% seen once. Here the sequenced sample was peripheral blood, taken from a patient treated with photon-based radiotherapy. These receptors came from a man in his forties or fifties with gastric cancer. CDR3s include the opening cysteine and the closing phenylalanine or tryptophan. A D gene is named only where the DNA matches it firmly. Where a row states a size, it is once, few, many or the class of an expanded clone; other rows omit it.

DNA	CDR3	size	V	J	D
TGTGCCAGTAGTCGTCCTAAGGGACGGTCCTACAATGAGCAGTTCTTC	CASSRPKGRSYNEQFF	NA	TRBV19	TRBJ2-1	NA
TGTGCCAGCAGCTTAGAACTGAACCACGAGCAGTACTTC	CASSLELNHEQYF	NA	TRBV7-2	TRBJ2-7	NA
TGTGCCAGCAGCTTACCGCCTGGAGGGAACACTGAAGCTTTCTTT	CASSLPPGGNTEAFF	NA	TRBV7-2	TRBJ1-1	NA
TGTGCCAGCAGTTTGGGGACAGGGTTTCTTCTTAGCAATCAGCCCCAGCATTTT	CASSLGTGFLLSNQPQHF	NA	TRBV28	TRBJ1-5	TRBD1
TGTGCCAGCAGCCTCGGACAGGTGACGGAAGAGACCCAGTACTTC	CASSLGQVTEETQYF	NA	TRBV11-2	TRBJ2-5	TRBD1
TGTGCCAGCAGCCAAGATATCGGAGCGTCCTACGAGCAGTACTTC	CASSQDIGASYEQYF	once	TRBV14	TRBJ2-7	NA
TGCGCCAGCAGCCCCCAGGGGACAGGTCTAAACTATGGCTACACCTTC	CASSPQGTGLNYGYTF	NA	TRBV4-1	TRBJ1-2	TRBD1
TGTGCCAGCTCACCACGGGAAGCGGGAGGATCCTACGAGCAGTACTTC	CASSPREAGGSYEQYF	NA	TRBV18	TRBJ2-7	TRBD2
TGTGCCTGGAGACCGACTAGCGGGAGGTACCAAGAGACCCAGTACTTC	CAWRPTSGRYQETQYF	once	TRBV30	TRBJ2-5	TRBD2
TGCGCCAGCAGCCCAGGGGAGGGCCTAACTAATGAAAAACTGTTTTTT	CASSPGEGLTNEKLFF	NA	TRBV5-1	TRBJ1-4	NA
TGTGCCAGCAGCCCGAGAAGGAGGGGCGATGAGCAGTTCTTC	CASSPRRRGDEQFF	NA	TRBV7-2	TRBJ2-1	NA
TGCGCCAGCAGCCAAGAGGCATCCAGGGTACTTGGAAACACCATATATTTT	CASSQEASRVLGNTIYF	NA	TRBV4-1	TRBJ1-3	NA
TGTGCCAGCAGTCGATTGGGTCAGCCCCAGCATTTT	CASSRLGQPQHF	NA	TRBV6-1	TRBJ1-5	NA
TGTGCCAGCAGCTTTGGGCTCGGACAGTTCAACGTCCTGACTTTC	CASSFGLGQFNVLTF	NA	TRBV5-6	TRBJ2-6	NA
TGTGCCAGCAGTCCGCTGAGAGCGCAGTATTTT	CASSPLRAQYF	NA	TRBV11-2	TRBJ2-3	NA
TGTGCCAGTAGTATGAGACAGGGCTATGGCTACACCTTC	CASSMRQGYGYTF	NA	TRBV19	TRBJ1-2	TRBD1
TGTGCCAGCAGCCTCGGACAGAAGAAAAGCTCCTACGAGCAGTACTTC	CASSLGQKKSSYEQYF	NA	TRBV7-8	TRBJ2-7	NA
TGTGCCAGTAGTCTGGGTGGGGTCTACGAGCAGTACTTC	CASSLGGVYEQYF	medium-sized	TRBV19	TRBJ2-7	NA
TGCGCCATCTCGACAGGGAACGAGCAGTACTTC	CAISTGNEQYF	NA	TRBV10-2	TRBJ2-7	TRBD1
TGTGCCAGCAGTTCTATCGGACTAGCGGATTACGAGCAGTACTTC	CASSSIGLADYEQYF	NA	TRBV28	TRBJ2-7	TRBD2
TGTGCCAGTAGTGGAACAACTAATGAAAAACTGTTTTTT	CASSGTTNEKLFF	NA	TRBV19	TRBJ1-4	NA
TGCGCCAGCAGCTTGGTGGGACTAGCGGGGGGAAGCACAGATACGCAGTATTTT	CASSLVGLAGGSTDTQYF	NA	TRBV5-1	TRBJ2-3	TRBD2
TGTGCCAGCAGCTTAGGGGAGCGGGAAGCCTACGAGCAGTACTTC	CASSLGEREAYEQYF	NA	TRBV7-9	TRBJ2-7	TRBD2
TGTGCCAGCAGAGAACTGGAGAACACCGGGGAGCTGTTTTTT	CASRELENTGELFF	NA	TRBV2	TRBJ2-2	NA
TGTGCCTGGAGCGGGGGACCGAAAGAGACCCAGTACTTC	CAWSGGPKETQYF	NA	TRBV30	TRBJ2-5	NA
TGTGCCAGTAGTTCCGGGACAGGGTTGGATTCTCAGCCCCAGCATTTT	CASSSGTGLDSQPQHF	NA	TRBV19	TRBJ1-5	TRBD1
TGTGCCAGCAGTTTACCATTTGGGACCCAGCATTTT	CASSLPFGTQHF	NA	TRBV28	TRBJ1-5	NA
TGTGCCAGTAGTATCTGGGGGACAGGGCCCAGGAACTATGGCTACACCTTC	CASSIWGTGPRNYGYTF	NA	TRBV19	TRBJ1-2	TRBD1
TGTGCCAGCAGCGGGATAGGGCCAAACACCATATATTTT	CASSGIGPNTIYF	NA	TRBV9	TRBJ1-3	NA
TGTGCCAGCAGCCTCTCGTCTGTGGGAGATACGCAGTATTTT	CASSLSSVGDTQYF	once	TRBV7-9	TRBJ2-3	NA
TGTGCCAGCAGCGACCCAGGGGGCTATGGCTACACCTTC	CASSDPGGYGYTF	once	TRBV7-2	TRBJ1-2	TRBD1
TGTGCCAGCAGCCAAGGCAGCACGCAGTATTTT	CASSQGSTQYF	NA	TRBV14	TRBJ2-3	NA